This TCR beta chain originates from a study of OX40 agonist ivuxolimab in advanced cancers. Per the germline V gene, CDR1 is SGHTA and CDR2 is FQGNSA. Trimming left V 3 bases short and J 2 bases short, with 14 bases between. The CDR3 contains 15 residues. Here immunoSEQ multiplex PCR was the method, and the copy in TCRdb shows in-frame clones only, minus some. The data show tens of thousands of clones, 81% seen once. The TCR sequence derives from an adult with an advanced solid tumor such as melanoma, head and neck, liver or kidney cancer. Source: CD4+ or CD8+ T cells sorted from blood, taken in a trial of the OX40 agonist ivuxolimab. The chain links TRBV7-2 to TRBJ2-7; weak D call: TRBD1 (6 bases). The DNA of the CDR3 is TGTGCCAGCAGCTTGGGCAGGGGCTACACCTACGAGCAGTACTTC. Translating gives CASSLGRGYTYEQYF. Drawing the rest from reference TRBV7-2 and TRBJ2-7, the complete variable domain is GAGVSQSPSNKVTEKGKDVELRCDPISGHTALYWYRQSLGQGLEFLIYFQGNSAPDKSGLPSDRFSAERTGGSVSTLTIQRTQQEDSAVYLCASSLGRGYTYEQYFGPGTRLTVT.